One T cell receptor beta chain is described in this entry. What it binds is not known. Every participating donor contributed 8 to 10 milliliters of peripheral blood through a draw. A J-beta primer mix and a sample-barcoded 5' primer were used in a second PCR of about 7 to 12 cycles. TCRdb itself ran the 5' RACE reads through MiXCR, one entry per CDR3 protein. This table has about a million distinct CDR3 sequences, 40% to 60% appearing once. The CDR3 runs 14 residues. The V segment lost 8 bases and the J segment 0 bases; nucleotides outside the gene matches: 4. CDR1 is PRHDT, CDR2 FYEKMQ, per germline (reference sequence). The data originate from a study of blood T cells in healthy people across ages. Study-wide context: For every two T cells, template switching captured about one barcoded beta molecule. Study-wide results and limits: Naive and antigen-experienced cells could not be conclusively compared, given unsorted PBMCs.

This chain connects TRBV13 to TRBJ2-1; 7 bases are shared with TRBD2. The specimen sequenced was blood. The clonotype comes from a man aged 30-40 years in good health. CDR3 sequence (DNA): TGTGCCAGCGAGCGGGGCCCCTCCTACAATGAGCAGTTCTTC. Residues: CASERGPSYNEQFF. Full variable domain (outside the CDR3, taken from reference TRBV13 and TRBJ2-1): AAGVIQSPRHLIKEKRETATLKCYPIPRHDTVYWYQQGPGQDPQFLISFYEKMQSDKGSIPDRFSAQQFSDYHSELNMSSLELGDSALYFCASERGPSYNEQFFGPGTRLTVL.